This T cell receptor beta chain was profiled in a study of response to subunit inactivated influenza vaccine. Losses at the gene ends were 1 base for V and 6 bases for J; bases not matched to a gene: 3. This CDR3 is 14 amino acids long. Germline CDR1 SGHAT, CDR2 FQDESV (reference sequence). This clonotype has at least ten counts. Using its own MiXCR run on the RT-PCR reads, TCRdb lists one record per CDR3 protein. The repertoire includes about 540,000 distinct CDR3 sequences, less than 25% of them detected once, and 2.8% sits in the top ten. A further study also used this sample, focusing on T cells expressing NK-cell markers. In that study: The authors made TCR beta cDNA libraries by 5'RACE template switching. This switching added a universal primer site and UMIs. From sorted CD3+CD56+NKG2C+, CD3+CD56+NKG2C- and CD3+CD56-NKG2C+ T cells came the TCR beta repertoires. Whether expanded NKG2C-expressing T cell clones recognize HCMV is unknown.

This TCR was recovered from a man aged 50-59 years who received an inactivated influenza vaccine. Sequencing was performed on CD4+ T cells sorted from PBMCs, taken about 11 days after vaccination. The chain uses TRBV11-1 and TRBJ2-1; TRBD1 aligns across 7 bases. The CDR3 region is CASSLEGQLNEQFF. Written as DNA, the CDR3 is TGTGCCAGCAGCTTAGAGGGACAGCTCAATGAGCAGTTCTTC.